This T cell receptor (beta chain) was documented in a study of neurological immune-mediated disorders. Notes on the study in general: The absence of any CDR3 amino acid sequence shared by expanded clones across subjects suggests that repertoires were private in all groups.

The sample holds many counts of this clonotype. The antigen is not known. The method for making cDNA was 5'RACE, and it used 10-nucleotide random UMIs. From the 5' RACE reads, TCRdb called clonotypes with MiXCR, one entry per CDR3 protein. Of 46,000 or so distinct CDR3 sequences in the sample, 10% were seen once. Trimming cost V 5 bases and J 8 bases; bases outside gene matches: 5. This CDR3 spans 13 amino acids. The V call is TRBV12-3 or TRBV12-4, the J call TRBJ1-2, with 10 bases aligning to TRBD1. This sequence originates from a woman aged 40 to 50 with HTLV-1-associated myelopathy (HAM/TSP). The sequenced material came from PBMCs. As DNA, the CDR3 is TGTGCCAGCAGTATCGGGACAGGGGACGGCTACACCTTC. Protein sequence: CASSIGTGDGYTF.